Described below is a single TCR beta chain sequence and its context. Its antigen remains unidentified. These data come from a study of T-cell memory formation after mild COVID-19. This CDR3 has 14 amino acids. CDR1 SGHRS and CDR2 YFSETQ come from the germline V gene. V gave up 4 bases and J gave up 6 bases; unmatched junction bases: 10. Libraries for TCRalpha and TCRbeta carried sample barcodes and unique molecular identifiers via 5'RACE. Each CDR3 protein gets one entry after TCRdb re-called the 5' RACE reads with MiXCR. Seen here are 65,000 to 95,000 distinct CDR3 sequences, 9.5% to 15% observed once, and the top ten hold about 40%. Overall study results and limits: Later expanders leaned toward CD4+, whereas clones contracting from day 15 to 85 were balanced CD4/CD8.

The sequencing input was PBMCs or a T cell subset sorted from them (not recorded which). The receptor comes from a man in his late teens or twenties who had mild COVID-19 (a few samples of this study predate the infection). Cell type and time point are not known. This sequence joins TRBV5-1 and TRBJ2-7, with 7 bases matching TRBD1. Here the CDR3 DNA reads TGCGCCAGCAGCCCCCGACAGGGTTCGGGCGAGCAGTACGTC. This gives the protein CASSPRQGSGEQYV.